Below are 21 T cell receptor beta chains sequenced from a single sample in a study of blood T cells in healthy people across ages. Sample-barcoded 5' priming and a J-beta primer mix drove a second PCR of roughly 7 to 11 cycles. TCRdb fed the 5' RACE reads into MiXCR, producing one record per CDR3 protein. The top ten hold approximately 11% of the sample, which has some 1.6 million distinct CDR3 sequences, around 35% seen once. The sequenced material came from blood. The receptors shown here come from a woman in her thirties in good health.

V is TRBV19 and J is TRBJ2-7; D is tentatively TRBD1 or TRBD2 (5 bases each). Trimming removed 6 bases at V and 11 bases at J, with 23 bases between. This CDR3 region has 14 residues. Germline loops: CDR1 LNHDA, CDR2 SQIVND (reference sequence). The CDR3 region has the DNA TGTGCCAGTAGGAGGGACGGGCGTGGGGACGCGGAGTACTTC. This codes for CASRRDGRGDAEYF. The full variable domain, its missing parts supplied by reference TRBV19 and TRBJ2-7, is DGGITQSPKYLFRKEGQNVTLSCEQNLNHDAMYWYRQDPGQGLRLIYYSQIVNDFQKGDIAEGYSVSREKKESFPLTVTSAQKNPTAFYLCASRRDGRGDAEYFGPGTRLTVT.

The gene calls are TRBV20-1 and TRBJ2-7; 7 bases line up with TRBD1. J lost 3 bases, V lost 8 bases, and 7 bases had no gene match. Germline values: CDR1 DFQATT, CDR2 SNEGSKA (reference sequence). This CDR3 comprises 12 residues. In nucleotides, the CDR3 is TGCAGTCTTAGGGGACAGCTCTACGAGCAGTACTTC. It codes for CSLRGQLYEQYF.

This clonotype was observed at least ten times. The V call is TRBV29-1, the J call TRBJ2-1, with TRBD2 matching over 14 bases. The CDR3 extends over 17 amino acids. Germline lookup yields CDR1 SQVTM and CDR2 ANQGSEA. The CDR3 is CTLRGLAGETSTDEQFF. CDR3 nucleotide sequence: TGCACCCTGAGGGGACTAGCGGGGGAGACTTCTACGGATGAGCAGTTCTTC.

There are a few counts of this clonotype. The rearrangement joins TRBV12-3 or TRBV12-4 to TRBJ2-5; a possible D gene is TRBD2 (5 bases). The DNA end is more similar to TRBJ2-7, so the J call may be wrong. The CDR3 consists of 15 residues. The CDR3: CASTSSGRTSYEQYF. The DNA of the CDR3 is TGTGCCAGCACCTCGAGCGGTAGAACTTCCTACGAGCAGTACTTC.

The chain carries TRBV7-6 and TRBJ1-1; D gene uncertain. V gave up 4 bases and J gave up 6 bases, with 12 bases separating them. The V gene's germline CDR1 is SGHVS and CDR2 FNYEAQ. The CDR3 has 13 amino acids. The CDR3 reads CASSSEANAEAFF. The CDR3 coding sequence is TGTGCCAGCAGCTCCGAAGCTAACGCTGAAGCTTTCTTT. Full variable domain (remainder filled in from reference TRBV7-6 and TRBJ1-1): GAGVSQSPRYKVTKRGQDVALRCDPISGHVSLYWYRQALGQGPEFLTYFNYEAQQDKSGLPNDRFSAERPEGSISTLTIQRTEQRDSAMYRCASSSEANAEAFFGQGTRLTVV.

This clonotype was counted only a few times. V gene TRBV4-1 combines with J gene TRBJ2-3, with 9 positions matching TRBD2. V was pared by 6 bases and J by 4 bases, with 5 bases of the junction left unmatched. Germline lookup yields CDR1 MGHRA and CDR2 YSYEKL. The CDR3 totals 14 residues. This chain's CDR3 is CASRGGLASDTQYF. The CDR3 DNA sequence: TGCGCCAGCAGGGGGGGACTAGCATCAGATACGCAGTATTTT.

This clonotype has more than one count but fewer than ten. This chain joins TRBV6-1 and TRBJ1-5; 9 positions agree with TRBD1. The CDR3 sequence is 16 residues long. Germline V CDR1 and CDR2: MNHNS, SASEGT. J lost 4 bases, V lost 7 bases, and 11 bases had no gene match. CDR3 DNA: TGTGCCAGCATTCGACAGGGGGTAGACTTTAATCAGCCCCAGCATTTT. It codes for CASIRQGVDFNQPQHF.

The chain recombines TRBV10-1 with TRBJ2-5; possible D gene TRBD2, 5 bases. CDR1 is WNHNN, CDR2 SYGVQD, per germline (reference sequence). This CDR3 region has 15 residues. V was clipped by 0 bases and J by 2 bases, with 10 bases between them. CDR3 bases: TGCGCCAGCAGTGAGTCGAGCGGACGGCAAGAGACCCAGTACTTC. It specifies CASSESSGRQETQYF.

This clonotype was counted only a few times. The chain joins TRBV7-2 to TRBJ2-1, with TRBD2 identical over 8 bases. The CDR3 is 17 residues long. Germline CDR1 is SGHTA and CDR2 is FQGNSA. V gave up 0 bases and J gave up 1 base; unmatched junction bases: 5. CDR3 in amino acids: CASSLAISGASYNEQFF. The CDR3 DNA follows: TGTGCCAGCAGCTTAGCGATTAGCGGGGCTTCCTACAATGAGCAGTTCTTC.

This clonotype was detected a few times. V is TRBV20-1 and J is TRBJ2-3, with 12 nucleotides matching TRBD2. The J segment lost 0 bases and the V segment lost 1 base, leaving 5 bases of the junction unmatched. Germline CDR1 is DFQATT and CDR2 is SNEGSKA (reference sequence). The CDR3 extends over 17 amino acids. CDR3 sequence: CSARGLAGVASTDTQYF. CDR3 in DNA: TGCAGTGCTAGAGGACTAGCGGGGGTCGCTAGCACAGATACGCAGTATTTT.

This clonotype was counted a few times. V is TRBV4-1 and J is TRBJ2-7; TRBD1 agrees at 9 bases. The length of the CDR3 is 14 residues. V shed 2 bases, J shed 6 bases, and the junction held 5 bases outside the gene matches. Germline CDR1 reads MGHRA; CDR2 reads YSYEKL. The CDR3 region is CASSQRTGAPEQYF. CDR3 nucleotides: TGCGCCAGCAGCCAACGGACAGGGGCGCCCGAGCAGTACTTC.

The chain links TRBV10-2 to TRBJ2-7; 9 bases match TRBD2. This CDR3 comprises 14 residues. Losses at the gene ends were 6 bases for V and 4 bases for J; bases not matched to a gene: 7. Germline V lookup: CDR1 WSHSY, CDR2 SAAADI. The CDR3 spells CASSDLAGRYEQYF. As DNA, the CDR3 is TGCGCCAGCAGCGACCTAGCGGGAAGGTACGAGCAGTACTTC.

The CDR3 is CASRRLAGGDFSYEQYF. CDR3 nucleotide sequence: TGTGCCAGCAGGAGACTAGCGGGAGGCGACTTCTCCTACGAGCAGTACTTC. The gene calls are TRBV27 and TRBJ2-7; TRBD2 matches at 13 bases. CDR3 size: 17 residues. Germline CDR1 reads MNHEY; CDR2 reads SMNVEV (reference sequence). Losses at the gene ends were 6 bases for V and 0 bases for J; bases not matched to a gene: 8.

This clonotype came up a few times. The genes are TRBV6-5 and TRBJ2-2; TRBD2 might be the D (6 bases). V dropped 11 bases and J dropped 5 bases, with 18 bases sitting between them. This CDR3 comprises 14 residues. Germline CDR1 MNHEY, CDR2 SVGAGI. CDR3 nucleotide sequence: TGTGCCGCCTCGGGGCAGGGAGGAACCGGGGAGCTGTTTTTT. This sequence encodes CAASGQGGTGELFF.

The chain has TRBV5-5 and TRBJ1-1; 11 bases align to TRBD1. CDR3 length equals 15 residues. The V segment lost 1 base and the J segment 5 bases; nucleotides outside the gene matches: 4. Germline CDR1 reads SGHKS; CDR2 reads YYEKEE (reference sequence). The CDR3 nucleotides are TGTGCCAGCAGCTTGTTGGGACAGGGGGGAACTGAAGCTTTCTTT. Protein: CASSLLGQGGTEAFF.

The J gene is TRBJ2-1, the V gene TRBV7-3, with D tentatively TRBD2 (6 bases). Per the germline V gene, CDR1 is SGHTA and CDR2 is FQGTGA. The V and J ends lost 2 bases and 2 bases respectively, with 13 bases between them. The CDR3 length is 16 residues. CDR3 loop: CASSLLGLATYNEQFF. CDR3 bases: TGTGCCAGCAGCTTATTGGGGCTAGCGACCTACAATGAGCAGTTCTTC.

The V gene is TRBV15, the J gene TRBJ2-1, with D possibly being TRBD1 or TRBD2 (6 bases each). V was clipped by 0 bases and J by 5 bases, with 17 bases between them. The CDR3 has 17 residues. The germline V gene has CDR1 LNHNV and CDR2 YYDKDF (reference sequence). The DNA for the CDR3 is TGTGCCACCAGCAGAGATCACGTTGGGGGGCACAACAATGAGCAGTTCTTC. Amino acid sequence: CATSRDHVGGHNNEQFF.

This clonotype was observed a handful of times. The V call is TRBV7-9, the J call TRBJ2-2; 8 nucleotides match TRBD2. Germline V gene lookup returns CDR1 SEHNR and CDR2 FQNEAQ (reference sequence). Unmatched junction bases numbered 1, after V lost 6 bases and J lost 7 bases. The CDR3 extends over 12 amino acids. CDR3 region: CASSSGDGELFF. The CDR3 bases are TGTGCCAGCAGTAGCGGGGACGGGGAGCTGTTTTTT.

This clonotype showed up just a few times. This sequence may be a read error, since a much larger clone differs from it by one base. V and J are TRBV5-1 and TRBJ2-5, with D possibly TRBD1 on 6 matching bases. From germline, CDR1 is SGHRS and CDR2 YFSETQ. With 3 bases removed from V and 0 bases from J, the gap between germline ends came to 12 bases. This CDR3 comprises 15 residues. This CDR3 reads CASSSDRAHQETQYF. The CDR3, as DNA: TGCGCCAGCAGCTCGGACAGAGCTCACCAAGAGACCCAGTACTTC.

The rearrangement uses TRBV11-1 and TRBJ2-6; 9 nucleotides agree with TRBD1. The germline V gene encodes CDR1 SGHAT and CDR2 FQDESV (reference sequence). The V and J ends lost 5 bases and 0 bases, in that order; junction bases with no gene match: 11. CDR3 length: 19 residues. The CDR3: CASSPRTGVHFSGANVLTF. CDR3 bases: TGTGCCAGCAGCCCCAGGACAGGGGTCCACTTCTCTGGGGCCAACGTCCTGACTTTC.

This clonotype was counted a few times. The rearrangement uses TRBV2 and TRBJ2-7; no definite D call. The germline V gene encodes CDR1 SNHLY and CDR2 FYNNEI. Deletions cut 7 bases from V and 2 bases from J, with 6 bases between. The CDR3 length is 11 residues. CDR3 sequence (DNA): TGTGCCAGCACCCCCACCTACGAGCAGTACTTC. This codes for CASTPTYEQYF.